The 8 T cell receptor beta chains presented below share a single source sample, sequenced in a study of T cell responses to AZD1222 COVID-19 vaccine. The repertoire was sequenced with immunoSEQ multiplex PCR; TCRdb's copy has only in-frame clones and lacks some. Of about 270,000 clones in the sample, 90% to 95% were seen once. Sequencing used peripheral blood, obtained 28 days after the second AZD1222 dose. These receptors all come from an adult who received the AZD1222 COVID-19 vaccine.

V is TRBV24-1 and J is TRBJ2-7, with no clear D. There are 13 residues in the CDR3. The V gene's germline CDR1 is KGHDR and CDR2 SFDVKD. Trimming stripped 3 bases from V and 9 bases from J, with 14 bases between. The CDR3 DNA is TGTGCCACCAGTGATGATGTAGGACGGGCGCAGTACTTC. It codes for CATSDDVGRAQYF.

This clone has a single count. The chain joins TRBV25-1 to TRBJ1-2, with 8 bases identical to TRBD1. The CDR3 runs to 15 residues. V lost 2 bases and J lost 5; bases outside the gene matches: 7. From germline, CDR1 is MGHDK and CDR2 SYGVNS. The CDR3 loop reads CASSEGQGRKYGYTF. Here the CDR3 DNA reads TGTGCCAGCAGTGAAGGACAGGGACGGAAATATGGCTACACCTTC.

The V call is TRBV28, the J call TRBJ1-5, with 7 bases aligning to TRBD1. CDR1 and CDR2 from the germline V gene are MDHEN and SYDVKM. This CDR3 contains 14 residues. V was clipped by 3 bases and J by 9 bases; unmatched bases: 8. The CDR3 region is CASSFAQGGWPQHF. The CDR3 DNA is TGTGCCAGCAGTTTCGCTCAGGGGGGTTGGCCCCAGCATTTT.

The chain has TRBV25-1 and TRBJ1-5; D uncertain. The CDR3 has 14 amino acids. CDR1 is MGHDK and CDR2 is SYGVNS in the germline V gene. Trimming removed 5 bases from V and 1 base from J, with 9 bases in between. The CDR3 nucleotides read TGTGCCAGCAGTCCCCCGGGGAGCAATCAGCCCCAGCATTTT. Amino acid sequence: CASSPPGSNQPQHF.

In this sample, this clone turned up a few times. V gene TRBV9 combines with J gene TRBJ1-1, with unresolved D. V was trimmed by 6 bases and J by 4 bases, leaving 13 bases between them. Germline CDR1 and CDR2: SGDLS and YYNGEE. The CDR3 spans 13 residues. The CDR3 sequence: CASTSLAGTEAFF. The CDR3 coding sequence is TGTGCCAGCACCTCCCTGGCGGGCACTGAAGCTTTCTTT.

The chain has TRBV19 and TRBJ2-1, with TRBD1 matching over 7 bases. J lost 6 bases, V lost 5 bases, and 4 bases had no gene match. The CDR3 loop spans 13 amino acids. Germline V CDR1 and CDR2: LNHDA, SQIVND (reference sequence). CDR3 residues: CASSHRGGNEQFF. The CDR3 coding sequence is TGTGCCAGTAGTCACAGGGGCGGCAATGAGCAGTTCTTC.

The rearrangement joins TRBV6-5 to TRBJ2-7, with 10 bases lining up with TRBD2. After removal of 6 bases from V and 3 bases from J, the junction contained 5 bases not matched to a gene. CDR1 is MNHEY, CDR2 SVGAGI, per germline. The CDR3 spans 14 residues. CDR3 sequence reads: CASSQREGDYEQYF. CDR3 bases: TGTGCCAGCAGCCAGCGGGAGGGCGACTACGAGCAGTACTTC.

The chain combines TRBV5-4 with TRBJ1-1; no clear D. V lost 4 bases and J lost 4, with 17 bases in between. CDR3 length: 15 amino acids. Germline V gene data show CDR1 as SGHNT and CDR2 as YYREEE (reference sequence). CDR3 sequence reads: CASSPMLPPGTEAFF. The CDR3 nucleotides are TGTGCCAGCAGCCCTATGCTACCGCCGGGCACTGAAGCTTTCTTT.